The T cell receptor (beta chain) under discussion was sequenced for a study of regulatory T cells in long-lasting Graves disease. Study-wide findings and caveats: TCR diversity was lower in persistent than newly diagnosed Graves' disease.

This clonotype was picked up a small number of times. The antigen is undetermined. CDR1 is SQVTM, CDR2 ANQGSEA, per germline. V lost 4 bases, J lost 5 bases, and 15 bases lay in between. This CDR3 is 14 amino acids long. The TCR beta library used iRepertoire HTBI primers with Arm-PCR amplification of CDR3. TCRdb redid the calling of the multiplex PCR reads with MiXCR, one entry per CDR3 protein. Among 700,000 or so distinct CDR3 sequences listed, about 32% were seen once. Time point: persistent/refractory GD, antithyroid drugs over 5 years with positive TRAb. PBMC RNA served as the TCR library source. V usage is TRBV29-1 and J usage is TRBJ1-5, with D possibly TRBD1 on 6 matching bases. Sequenced here: peripheral blood mononuclear cells (PBMCs), sampled when the disease was refractory, from a patient treated with antithyroid drugs. The receptor was isolated from a female donor with Graves disease. DNA of the CDR3: TGCAGCGTTGGTTTTGCGGGGGCGGATCAGCCCCAGCATTTT. Translated: CSVGFAGADQPQHF. Combining the CDR3 with reference TRBV29-1 and TRBJ1-5 gives the whole variable domain SAVISQKPSRDICQRGTSLTIQCQVDSQVTMMFWYRQQPGQSLTLIATANQGSEATYESGFVIDKFPISRPNLTFSTLTVSNMSPEDSSIYLCSVGFAGADQPQHFGDGTRLSIL.